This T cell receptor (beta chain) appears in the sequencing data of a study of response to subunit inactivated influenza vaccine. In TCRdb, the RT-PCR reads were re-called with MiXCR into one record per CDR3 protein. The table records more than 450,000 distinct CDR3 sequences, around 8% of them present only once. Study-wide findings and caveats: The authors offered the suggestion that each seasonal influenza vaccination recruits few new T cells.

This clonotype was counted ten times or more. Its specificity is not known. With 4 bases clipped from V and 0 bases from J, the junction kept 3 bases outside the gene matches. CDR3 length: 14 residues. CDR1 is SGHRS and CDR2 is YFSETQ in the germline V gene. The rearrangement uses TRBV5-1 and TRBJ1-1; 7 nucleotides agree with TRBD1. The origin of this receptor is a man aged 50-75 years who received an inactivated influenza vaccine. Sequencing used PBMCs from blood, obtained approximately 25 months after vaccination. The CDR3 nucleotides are TGCGCCAGCAGCGAGGGACAGCTGAACACTGAAGCTTTCTTT. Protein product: CASSEGQLNTEAFF. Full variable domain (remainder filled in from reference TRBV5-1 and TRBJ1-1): KAGVTQTPRYLIKTRGQQVTLSCSPISGHRSVSWYQQTPGQGLQFLFEYFSETQRNKGNFPGRFSGRQFSNSRSEMNVSTLELGDSALYLCASSEGQLNTEAFFGQGTRLTVV.